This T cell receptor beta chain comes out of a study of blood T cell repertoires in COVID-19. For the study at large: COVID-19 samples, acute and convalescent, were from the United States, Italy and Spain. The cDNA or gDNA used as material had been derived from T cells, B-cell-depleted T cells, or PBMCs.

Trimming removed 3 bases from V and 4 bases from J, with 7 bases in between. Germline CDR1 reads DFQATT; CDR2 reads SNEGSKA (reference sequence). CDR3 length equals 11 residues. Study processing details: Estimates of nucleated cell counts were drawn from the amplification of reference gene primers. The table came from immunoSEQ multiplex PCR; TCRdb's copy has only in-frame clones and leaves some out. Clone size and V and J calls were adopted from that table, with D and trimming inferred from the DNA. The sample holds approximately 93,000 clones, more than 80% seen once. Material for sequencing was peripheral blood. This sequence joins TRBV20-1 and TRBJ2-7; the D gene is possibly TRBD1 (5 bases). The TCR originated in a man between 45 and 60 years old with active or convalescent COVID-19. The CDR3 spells CSASKGYEQYF. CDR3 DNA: TGCAGTGCTAGTAAGGGGTACGAGCAGTACTTC.